This paragraph reports one T cell receptor beta chain. The antigen is undetermined. This sample was taken from a study of cytomegalovirus exposure and HLA in healthy donors. The wider study: Among 398 genotyped donors, approximately 80% fell in the Caucasian-associated ancestry cluster. Study-level findings and limits: Solely CMV serostatus was available to characterize immune exposure. With later analysis, a missense DCLRE1C variant became linked to TCR beta V- and J-gene trimming. Cytomegalovirus association was assigned to under 200 TCR beta chains.

V lost 8 bases and J lost 3, with 15 bases in between. The CDR3 totals 13 residues. The germline V gene encodes CDR1 SQVTM and CDR2 ANQGSEA. Primers for the PCR totalled 60 Vbeta and 13 Jbeta. Profiled with immunoSEQ multiplex PCR; TCRdb holds only in-frame clones, not every one. The sample lists 40,000 to 55,000 clones, around 82% seen once, with 2.5% in the top ten. The sequenced material came from PBMCs. This receptor was taken from a boy between 5 and 17 years old in good health and CMV-seropositive. V gene TRBV29-1 combines with J gene TRBJ2-3; D is perhaps TRBD2 (5 bases). The CDR3 bases are TGCAGCCACTCGGGGTTTAGTACAGATACGCAGTATTTT. Encoded protein: CSHSGFSTDTQYF.